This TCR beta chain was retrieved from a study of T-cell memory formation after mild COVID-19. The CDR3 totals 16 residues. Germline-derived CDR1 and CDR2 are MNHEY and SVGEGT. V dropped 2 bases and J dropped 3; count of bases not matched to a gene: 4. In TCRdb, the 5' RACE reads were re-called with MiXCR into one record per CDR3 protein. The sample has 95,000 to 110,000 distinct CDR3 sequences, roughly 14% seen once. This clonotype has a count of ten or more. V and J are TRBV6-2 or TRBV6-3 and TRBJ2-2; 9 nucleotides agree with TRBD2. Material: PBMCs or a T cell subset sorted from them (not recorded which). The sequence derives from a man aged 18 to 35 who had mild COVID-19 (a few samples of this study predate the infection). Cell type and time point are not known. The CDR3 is CASSYAAGGYTGELFF. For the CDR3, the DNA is TGTGCCAGCAGTTACGCAGCGGGGGGCTACACCGGGGAGCTGTTTTTT.